This T cell receptor (beta chain) stems from a study of patients and donors after allogeneic stem cell transplantation. This clonotype has just one count. One entry per CDR3 protein results from TCRdb running MiXCR on the RT-PCR reads. The profile covers some 880,000 distinct CDR3 sequences, with about a sixth appearing a single time and approximately 5.9% taken by the ten largest. V shed 6 bases, J shed 7 bases, and the junction held 6 bases outside the gene matches. CDR3 size: 12 residues. Germline assignment: CDR1 MNHEY and CDR2 SVGEGT. The sequencing sample was made of blood, either unsorted or a sorted T cell fraction (not recorded which). The chain is built from TRBV6-2 or TRBV6-3 and TRBJ2-7; TRBD1 aligns across 7 bases. The receptor comes from a human donor who was either an allogeneic HSCT recipient or a stem cell or donor lymphocyte infusion donor (not recorded which). It is not recorded whose cells these are; they may come from a transplant donor. CDR3 sequence (DNA): TGTGCCAGCAGAATTACCAGGGGGGAGCAGTACTTC. Translation: CASRITRGEQYF.